The T cell receptor (beta chain) described here comes from a study of radiation and T cells in renal cell carcinoma. Study-wide context: Nephrectomy followed 15 Gy stereotactic body radiation by 4 weeks. Study findings and constraints: Top tumor clonotypes rose in blood 2 weeks post-radiation, then contracted.

The time point: blood 2 weeks post-SBRT. Sample treatment: 15 Gy SBRT to primary tumor, nephrectomy 4 weeks later. Serial blood draws occurred at baseline and 2 and 4 weeks post-SBRT. Note on this clone: Its cognate antigen is unknown.

TCRdb's table, derived via immunoSEQ multiplex PCR, lists solely in-frame clones and lacks some. The sample records almost 50,000 clones, 75% to 90% being singletons. This clonotype was obtained from a woman aged 70 to 79 with renal cell carcinoma. Sequencing used blood, obtained from a patient whose treatment included radiotherapy and nephrectomy.

For the CDR3, the DNA is TGTGCCAGCAGTTTCCGTGGACTAGCGGAATTAGTAGGCACAGATACGCAGTATTTT. The encoded protein is CASSFRGLAELVGTDTQYF. The chain links TRBV27 to TRBJ2-3, with 10 positions matching TRBD2. The CDR3 loop spans 19 amino acids. V gave up 3 bases and J gave up 1 base; unmatched junction bases: 13. CDR1 MNHEY and CDR2 SMNVEV come from the germline V gene (reference sequence).